A selection of T cell receptor beta chains follows, all from one sample in a study of blood T cell repertoires in COVID-19. Produced via immunoSEQ multiplex PCR; TCRdb's table is partial and in-frame only. The table includes around 180,000 clones, 70% to 85% detected once. The sequenced sample was peripheral blood. Every receptor here comes from a human donor in a cohort sampled during active COVID-19. The conserved cysteine and the conserved F or W are not part of the CDR3 here. Clone size is stated in some rows and not others, as once, few, many or a class when expanded.

clone_size,j_call,v_call,cdr3_aa
once,TRBJ2-5,TRBV18,ASTTGERETQY
.,TRBJ2-7,TRBV27,ASSPSGHAFEQY
.,TRBJ2-7,TRBV11-2,ASSFGGGAHEQY
.,TRBJ1-2,TRBV29-1,SVEDRPTGAYGYT
.,TRBJ2-5,TRBV6-1,ASSERGGTQY
.,TRBJ2-2,TRBV24-1,ATEGQGAVTNTGELF
.,TRBJ1-6,TRBV18,ASSPFTRGRSYNSPLH
.,TRBJ2-3,TRBV19,ASSSGRGRLGDTQY
.,TRBJ1-2,TRBV5-6,ASSPGGQFYGYT
few,TRBJ1-4,TRBV7-7,ASGIRGNEYEKLF
.,TRBJ2-3,TRBV12-3/TRBV12-4,ASSSGGLDTQY
.,TRBJ1-6,TRBV19,ASSDSGQGARSPLH
.,TRBJ2-5,TRBV3-1/TRBV3-2,ASSQDSGVQETQY
.,TRBJ2-3,TRBV9,ASSVGRTDTQY
few,TRBJ1-5,TRBV20-1,SASPRGFWNQPQH
.,TRBJ2-7,TRBV7-2,ASSNNRASYEQY
.,TRBJ2-7,TRBV5-6,ASSLGQGDYEQY
.,TRBJ1-4,TRBV5-5,ASSLGGQAEKLF
.,TRBJ2-3,TRBV24-1,ATSDLAKPKSSGVTDTQY
.,TRBJ1-5,TRBV5-4,ASSLGPSGFSKRPQH
.,TRBJ2-5,TRBV3-1/TRBV3-2,ASSQAGLGGETQY
.,TRBJ2-5,TRBV3-1/TRBV3-2,ASSQDSLGETQY
.,TRBJ1-5,TRBV15,ATAPTVSNQPQH
.,TRBJ1-2,TRBV6-2/TRBV6-3,ASSYPPQGQIDYGYT
.,TRBJ1-2,TRBV14,ASSQQGQLYGYT
once,TRBJ1-1,TRBV5-1,ASSLDPQGPAGSEAF
.,TRBJ1-1,TRBV14,ASSQTGVTEAF
few,TRBJ2-1,TRBV14,ASSPQQAFLDNEQF
few,TRBJ1-5,TRBV6-6,ATIDRGNQPQH
once,TRBJ2-1,TRBV2,ASRDGTSSEQF
.,TRBJ1-2,TRBV2,ASYLGTAYGYT
.,TRBJ2-5,TRBV9,ASSEPGLAGQETQY
.,TRBJ2-7,TRBV7-9,ASSQQGVSYEQY
.,TRBJ2-1,TRBV29-1,SVEQGASYNEQF
.,TRBJ1-1,TRBV10-1,ASSVMTGGLVTEAF
.,TRBJ1-1,TRBV7-3,ASSQGTNTEAF
.,TRBJ2-1,TRBV27,ASSSTPSGGRNEQF
many,TRBJ1-2,TRBV3-1/TRBV3-2,ASSLTGVDYGYT
.,TRBJ1-4,TRBV5-5,ASSLVDRFSVATNEKLF
medium-sized,TRBJ2-7,TRBV7-9,ASSLEDRGDAY
once,TRBJ2-2,TRBV27,ASNFVETGVTGELF
.,TRBJ1-4,TRBV5-1,ASSLTGNEKLF
.,TRBJ2-7,TRBV7-6,ASSPARGADYEQY
.,TRBJ2-5,TRBV6-6,ASRDSGGRGETQY
.,TRBJ2-7,TRBV5-8,ASSLGQGAFYEQY
.,TRBJ1-1,TRBV7-9,ASSLVGGQALNTEAF
few,TRBJ1-2,TRBV3-1/TRBV3-2,ASSGGSGYT
.,TRBJ1-5,TRBV18,ASSPGAGGNQPQH
.,TRBJ2-7,TRBV11-2,ASSLDRTGSYEQY
.,TRBJ2-1,TRBV7-9,ASSSQGTNEQF
.,TRBJ2-5,TRBV7-9,ASSVNRDRGQETQY
few,TRBJ2-4,TRBV9,ASSDGRTGSRIQY
.,TRBJ2-3,TRBV29-1,SVAATSASTDTQY
few,TRBJ2-1,TRBV12-3/TRBV12-4,ASSVQIGEQF
.,TRBJ1-6,TRBV3-1/TRBV3-2,ASSHDATGATNSPLH
few,TRBJ2-7,TRBV7-8,ASSFTFDPGEQY
.,TRBJ2-3,TRBV15,ATSRGYQDREITDTQY
.,TRBJ2-1,TRBV4-1,ASSQVWASGRLNEQF
.,TRBJ1-2,TRBV2,ASRTGTGLGYT